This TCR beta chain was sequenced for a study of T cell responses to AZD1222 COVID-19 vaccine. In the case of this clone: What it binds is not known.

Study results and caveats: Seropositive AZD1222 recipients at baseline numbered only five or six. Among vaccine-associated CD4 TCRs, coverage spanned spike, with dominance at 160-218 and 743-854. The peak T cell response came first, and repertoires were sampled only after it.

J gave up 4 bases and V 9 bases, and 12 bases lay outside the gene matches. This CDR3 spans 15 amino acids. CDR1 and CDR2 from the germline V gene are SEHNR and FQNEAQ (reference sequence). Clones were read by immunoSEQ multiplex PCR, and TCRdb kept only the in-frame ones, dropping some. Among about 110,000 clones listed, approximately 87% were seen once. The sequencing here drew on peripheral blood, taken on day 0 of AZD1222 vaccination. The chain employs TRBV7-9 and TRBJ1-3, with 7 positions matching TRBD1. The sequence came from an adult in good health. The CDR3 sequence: CASSMTGSKGNTIYF. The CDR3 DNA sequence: TGTGCCAGTTCAATGACAGGGTCGAAAGGAAACACCATATATTTT.